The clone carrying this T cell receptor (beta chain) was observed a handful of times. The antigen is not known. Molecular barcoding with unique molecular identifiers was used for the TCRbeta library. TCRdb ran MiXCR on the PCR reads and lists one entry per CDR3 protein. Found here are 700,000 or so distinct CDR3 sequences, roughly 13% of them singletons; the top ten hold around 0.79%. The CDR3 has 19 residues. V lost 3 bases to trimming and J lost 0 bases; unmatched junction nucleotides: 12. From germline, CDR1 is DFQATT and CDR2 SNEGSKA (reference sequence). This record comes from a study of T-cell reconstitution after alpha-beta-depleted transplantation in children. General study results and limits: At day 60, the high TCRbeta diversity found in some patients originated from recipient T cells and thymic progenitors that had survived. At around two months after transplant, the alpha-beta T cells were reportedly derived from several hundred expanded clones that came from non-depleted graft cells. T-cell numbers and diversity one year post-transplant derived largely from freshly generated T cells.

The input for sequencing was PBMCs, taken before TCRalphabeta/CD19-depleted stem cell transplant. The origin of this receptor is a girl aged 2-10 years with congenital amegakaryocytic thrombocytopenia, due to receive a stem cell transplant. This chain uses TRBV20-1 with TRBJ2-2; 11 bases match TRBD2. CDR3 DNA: TGCAGTGCTAGGTCTTGGGGGACTAGCGGAGTTTCGAACACCGGGGAGCTGTTTTTT. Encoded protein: CSARSWGTSGVSNTGELFF.